A selection of T cell receptor beta chains follows, all from one sample in a study of cytomegalovirus exposure and HLA in healthy donors. TCRdb's copy holds only in-frame clones and misses some; the assay was immunoSEQ multiplex PCR. The sample carries about 130,000 clones, around 81% recorded once. The sequencing sample was made of PBMCs. The receptor source for this set is a female donor in good health and CMV-seronegative. Both conserved end residues are part of each CDR3. Each record gives: clone size, V gene, J gene, D gene, CDR3 DNA, CDR3 protein. The D gene is left open where the match is weak. Rows may omit the clone size; those that give it use once, few, many or a size class.

.	TRBV28	TRBJ2-1	.	TGTGCCAGCAAACTTCATTCTAGCTCCTACAATGAGCAGTTCTTC	CASKLHSSSYNEQFF
.	TRBV4-2	TRBJ1-4	TRBD1	TGTGCCAGCACCTCAAGACCCGACAGGGAAGAAAAACTGTTTTTT	CASTSRPDREEKLFF
.	TRBV18	TRBJ2-7	TRBD2	TGTGCCAGCTCACCTCCGGGACTAGCGGCCTACGAGCAGTACTTC	CASSPPGLAAYEQYF
.	TRBV9	TRBJ1-1	.	TGTGCCAGCAGCCCATGGACAGAGAACACTGAAGCTTTCTTT	CASSPWTENTEAFF
.	TRBV7-6	TRBJ1-2	.	TGTGCCAGCAGCTTAGCCGGGGACTATGGCTACACCTTC	CASSLAGDYGYTF
.	TRBV7-8	TRBJ1-1	.	TGTGCCAGCAGCTTTCCCGGGAGGGGAACTGAAGCTTTCTTT	CASSFPGRGTEAFF
.	TRBV19	TRBJ2-6	.	TGTGCCAGTACCTCGGTTGGGGCTGGGGCCAACGGCCTGACTTTC	CASTSVGAGANGLTF
.	TRBV30	TRBJ1-5	TRBD1	TGTGCCTGGAGTTCAGGGGACAGGGGTTATCAGCCCCAGCATTTT	CAWSSGDRGYQPQHF
.	TRBV4-1	TRBJ2-3	TRBD1	TGCGCCAGCAGCGAACCTGACAGGGTAACAACAGATACGCAGTATTTT	CASSEPDRVTTDTQYF
.	TRBV9	TRBJ2-7	TRBD2	TGTGCCAGCAGCGTCGGGACTAGCCGAAGCTCCTACGAGCAGTACTTC	CASSVGTSRSSYEQYF
.	TRBV29-1	TRBJ2-2	.	TGCAGCGTTCCGAGCGGGGACAGGACGAACACCGGGGAGCTGTTTTTT	CSVPSGDRTNTGELFF
.	TRBV5-6	TRBJ2-2	TRBD2	TGTGCCAGCAGCTCGGGACTAACTTTGGGGGGGGAGCTGTTTTTT	CASSSGLTLGGELFF
.	TRBV5-8	TRBJ2-7	TRBD1	TGTGCCAGCCGGACAGGGGGCCTTTCAACTTCCTACGAGCAGTACTTC	CASRTGGLSTSYEQYF
once	TRBV5-1	TRBJ2-3	.	TGCGCCAGCAGCTTGGGTGGAGGGCAGTATTTT	CASSLGGGQYF
few	TRBV5-1	TRBJ1-5	.	TGCGCCAGCAGCCTGGATTCGGGGGGTGGCAATCAGCCCCAGCATTTT	CASSLDSGGGNQPQHF
.	TRBV27	TRBJ1-2	TRBD1	TGTGCCAGCTCAATGGGGACAGACTATGGCTACACCTTC	CASSMGTDYGYTF
once	TRBV6-6	TRBJ2-7	.	TGTGCCAGCAGCGACCAAAAGACTAGTCAGTACTTC	CASSDQKTSQYF